Reported below is one T cell receptor (beta chain). Its specific antigen is unknown. Qualities for individual bases were not recorded, and no much larger clone is one base off. The CDR3 regions of human TCRbeta chains were subjected to immunosequencing. As for the authors' bioinformatics: TCRs in the repertoires were matched against a reference library of SARS-CoV-2-specific TCRs that had been generated with the MIRA antigen-specificity platform. Breadth meant the fraction of unique TCRs that were SARS-CoV-2-associated, whereas depth meant the fraction of total T cells that were SARS-CoV-2-associated. Using the MIRA data, every spike-specific TCR was mapped to the spike region that the TCR reacted to and assigned to either a CD4 or a CD8 class. Log10-transformed breadth and depth values were compared by one-way ANOVA with Sidak's multiple comparisons tests. TCRdb limited this immuneACCESS table to in-frame rearrangements with V and J called. A share of clones is missing; checked studies link under half to unresolved V genes, and the rest is unexplained. The DNA was the basis for D and trimming; V, J and clone size are from that table. This sample has fewer than 150,000 clones in its table, and 80% to 95% of those were observed once. Of the sample, 3.1% is held by the ten largest clones.

Per the publication, the time point label means: baseline before first vaccination. Samples from vaccinated people were obtained from the UK trials COV001 and COV002, which included a single-blind randomized controlled phase 2/3 trial of AZD1222 (ChAdOx1 nCoV-19) in healthy adults. For TCRbeta chain sequencing, PBMC samples were collected from trial participants at day 0 and at day 28 after the second dose. This entry comes from a study of T cell responses to AZD1222 COVID-19 vaccine (dated by TCRdb to about 2021). Study-wide context: AZD1222 recipients whose second dose came at about 4 weeks and those whose second dose came at about 12 weeks were combined into one group, since spike-specific TCR depth and breadth did not differ between the two schedules. A total of over 230 trial participants underwent TCR sequencing, of whom under 220 had received two doses of AZD1222 and about 25 had received two doses of the MenACWY control vaccine. Trial participants were enrolled by age into 18-55, 56-69 and 70-plus year subgroups, with approximately 160, 26 and 62 TCR-sequenced participants respectively.

V and J are truncated by 4 bases and 1 base respectively, leaving an intervening sequence of 12 bases. The CDR1 and CDR2 encoded by the germline V gene are SGHDT and YYEEEE. Counted from cysteine to phenylalanine, this CDR3 has 16 amino acids. Of all the DNA, just the CDR3 is kept, 48 bases in frame from base 1. Study-wide conclusions, independent of this receptor: Reportedly, close to half of the unique spike-specific TCRs recognized epitopes lying outside the regions that are mutated in the B.1.351 and B.1.1.7 variants. A significant rise in spike-specific TCR breadth and depth was observed after two AZD1222 doses relative to day 0 and relative to MenACWY recipients. The 56-69-year group was small, and its depth increase did not reach significance, likely because of low power. Because no day 14 peak-response samples were available, the repertoires could be characterized only after the peak T cell response. CD4 TCRs associated with the vaccine covered the entire spike protein, and the dominant responses were in regions 160-218 and 743-854. Conclusions about previously exposed vaccinees are limited, since just 5 to 7 AZD1222 recipients were seropositive for SARS-CoV-2 at baseline. Most participants were white British and females outnumbered males, and the authors suggested that clonal diversity may have been underestimated.

The source is an adult in good health. The rearrangement joined TRBV5-6 to TRBJ1-6; a tentative D match to TRBD1 spans 5 bases. The starting material was peripheral blood, obtained on day 0 of AZD1222 vaccination. For the CDR3, the sequence is CASSKDTGSYNSPLHF. The sequenced DNA: TGTGCCAGCAGCAAGGACACCGGGTCCTATAATTCACCCCTCCACTTT.